The present entry profiles one TCR beta chain with its context. Profiling relied on immunoSEQ multiplex PCR, and the TCRdb table lists in-frame clones only, not all of them. The repertoire includes about 81,000 clones, roughly 89% of them detected once, and roughly 2% sits in the top ten. The data were taken from a study of blood T cell repertoires in COVID-19. Looking at the study overall: Samples of COVID-19 (acute and convalescent) were obtained from the United States, Italy and Spain.

The germline gives CDR1 MNHEY, CDR2 SMNVEV (reference sequence). Trimming shortened V by 0 bases and J by 2 bases, and 7 bases separated the two germline ends. CDR3 length equals 15 residues. Sequencing used peripheral blood. This clonotype originated in a woman aged 45 to 65 in a cohort sampled during active COVID-19. The V gene is TRBV27, the J gene TRBJ2-2; D unclear. CDR3: CASSLSFSNTGELFF. The DNA for the CDR3 is TGTGCCAGCAGTTTATCGTTCAGTAACACCGGGGAGCTGTTTTTT.